The next 28 T cell receptor beta chains were all read from a single sample in a study of blood T cell repertoires in COVID-19. The repertoire was sequenced with immunoSEQ multiplex PCR; TCRdb's copy has only in-frame clones and lacks some. The sample comprises approximately 76,000 clones, 85% to 90% of which are singletons, and about 40% rests with the top ten. Sequencing used peripheral blood. These receptors all stem from a woman of 80 years or more with active or convalescent COVID-19.

The V call is TRBV6-2 or TRBV6-3, the J call TRBJ1-4; 7 nucleotides align to TRBD1. CDR3 length equals 14 residues. Unmatched junction bases numbered 4, after V lost 6 bases and J lost 3 bases. Per germline, CDR1 MNHEY and CDR2 SVGEGT. DNA of the CDR3: TGTGCCAGCAGCTCCGGGACAGCTAATGAAAAACTGTTTTTT. This encodes CASSSGTANEKLFF.

This clone occurred a few times. The chain combines TRBV24-1 with TRBJ2-1; perhaps TRBD1 as D (6 bases). V lost 4 bases and J 6 bases, leaving 9 bases between the germline ends. The V gene's germline CDR1 is KGHDR and CDR2 SFDVKD. CDR3 length equals 13 residues. The CDR3 protein is CATSDHRVNEQFF. The CDR3, as DNA: TGTGCCACCAGTGACCACAGGGTCAATGAGCAGTTCTTC.

V is TRBV7-9 and J is TRBJ1-2; D gene uncertain. The V and J ends lost 3 bases and 8 bases respectively, with 16 bases between them. The CDR3 has 14 residues. Germline V lookup: CDR1 SEHNR, CDR2 FQNEAQ (reference sequence). The CDR3 region is CASSFETVAFGYTF. CDR3 DNA: TGTGCCAGCAGCTTCGAGACTGTGGCGTTCGGCTACACCTTC.

The chain employs TRBV15 and TRBJ1-1; D gene ambiguous. Germline V gene lookup returns CDR1 LNHNV and CDR2 YYDKDF (reference sequence). This CDR3 is 14 amino acids long. Trimming removed 3 bases at V and 9 bases at J, with 17 bases between. CDR3 residues: CATSREVGPWQAFF. In DNA form, the CDR3 reads TGTGCCACCAGCAGGGAGGTCGGGCCTTGGCAAGCTTTCTTT.

The chain joins TRBV3-1 (or the pseudogene TRBV3-2) to TRBJ2-1; 9 bases are shared with TRBD2. Germline-derived CDR1 and CDR2 are LGHDT and YNNKEL (reference sequence). V shed 0 bases, J shed 7 bases, and the junction held 7 bases outside the gene matches. The CDR3 length is 16 residues. The DNA of the CDR3 is TGTGCCAGCAGCCAAGAATTGGGAGCGGGGGGAAATGAGCAGTTCTTC. Amino acids: CASSQELGAGGNEQFF.

For the CDR3, the DNA is TGTGCCAGCAGTTACCAGACAGCCCCTAACTATGGCTACACCTTC. Protein sequence: CASSYQTAPNYGYTF. The chain recombines TRBV6-5 with TRBJ1-2, with D perhaps matching TRBD1 (5 bases). The CDR3 has 15 amino acids. The ends were cut back, 2 bases at V and 0 bases at J, with 10 bases in the middle. Germline CDR1 and CDR2: MNHEY and SVGAGI.

The genes are TRBV9 and TRBJ2-7; D ambiguous. The germline gives CDR1 SGDLS, CDR2 YYNGEE. Trimming pared 0 bases from V and 1 base from J, leaving 8 bases between. CDR3 size: 14 residues. CDR3 DNA sequence: TGTGCCAGCAGCGTAGCTCCAGAATCCTACGAGCAGTACTTC. Its protein product is CASSVAPESYEQYF.

The J gene is TRBJ1-1, the V gene TRBV5-4; 7 bases align to TRBD1. Germline lookup yields CDR1 SGHNT and CDR2 YYREEE (reference sequence). The CDR3 spans 16 residues. V lost 4 bases, J lost 2 bases, and 11 bases stayed unmatched. The chain's CDR3 is CASSRGQAIENTEAFF. The CDR3 bases are TGTGCCAGCAGCCGAGGACAGGCCATAGAAAACACTGAAGCTTTCTTT.

The genes are TRBV10-3 and TRBJ1-2; D call uncertain. Germline V CDR1 and CDR2: ENHRY, SYGVKD. The CDR3 runs to 10 residues. V was pared by 8 bases and J by 8 bases, with 9 bases between. The CDR3 DNA reads as TGTGCCATCTTTTCGCAGGGCTACACCTTC. Amino acids: CAIFSQGYTF.

This clone was recorded once. V and J are TRBV6-6 and TRBJ2-2; 7 bases align to TRBD2. The V segment lost 5 bases and the J segment 1 base; nucleotides outside the gene matches: 4. Germline V CDR1 and CDR2: MNHNY, SVGAGI (reference sequence). The CDR3 sequence is 15 residues long. The CDR3 protein is CASSQSGENTGELFF. The CDR3, as DNA: TGTGCCAGCAGTCAAAGCGGGGAGAACACCGGGGAGCTGTTTTTT.

The chain recombines TRBV7-9 with TRBJ1-5, with TRBD1 matching 9 bases. The V segment lost 4 bases and the J segment 4 bases; nucleotides outside the gene matches: 5. The CDR3 covers 15 residues. Looked up from germline, CDR1 is SEHNR and CDR2 is FQNEAQ (reference sequence). The chain's CDR3 is CASSSPGQGNQPQHF. In DNA form, the CDR3 reads TGTGCCAGCAGCTCGCCCGGACAGGGGAATCAGCCCCAGCATTTT.

The CDR3 here is CASSIGGLGALDTQYF. The CDR3 DNA follows: TGTGCCAGTAGTATTGGGGGACTAGGCGCTTTGGATACGCAGTATTTT. The chain recombines TRBV19 with TRBJ2-3; 8 bases are a match to TRBD2. V lost 3 bases, J lost 6 bases, and 11 bases stayed unmatched. Germline loops: CDR1 LNHDA, CDR2 SQIVND (reference sequence). The CDR3 sequence is 16 residues long.

The genes are TRBV29-1 and TRBJ1-2; 7 nucleotides line up with TRBD1. The CDR3 sequence is 13 residues long. The V gene's germline CDR1 is SQVTM and CDR2 ANQGSEA. V lost 0 bases, J lost 5 bases, and 3 bases stayed unmatched. CDR3 residues: CSVEEPRGYGYTF. The CDR3 DNA sequence: TGCAGCGTTGAAGAGCCCAGGGGGTATGGCTACACCTTC. The full variable domain, rest sourced from reference TRBV29-1 and TRBJ1-2, is SAVISQKPSRDICQRGTSLTIQCQVDSQVTMMFWYRQQPGQSLTLIATANQGSEATYESGFVIDKFPISRPNLTFSTLTVSNMSPEDSSIYLCSVEEPRGYGYTFGSGTRLTVV.

The V and J genes are TRBV19 and TRBJ1-2; D gene uncertain. The ends were cut back, 6 bases at V and 0 bases at J, with 14 bases in the middle. Looked up from germline, CDR1 is LNHDA and CDR2 is SQIVND (reference sequence). This CDR3 is built from 15 residues. In DNA, the CDR3 is TGTGCCAGTAGCGCGCCGGGTTTTTCTAACTATGGCTACACCTTC. It codes for CASSAPGFSNYGYTF.

The V and J genes are TRBV7-6 and TRBJ2-6; the match to TRBD1 covers 9 bases. The CDR3 sequence is 17 residues long. The germline V gene has CDR1 SGHVS and CDR2 FNYEAQ. V was pared by 4 bases and J by 4 bases, with 8 bases of the junction left unmatched. The CDR3 is CASSSGQGISGANVLTF. The DNA for the CDR3 is TGTGCCAGCAGCTCTGGACAGGGGATCTCCGGGGCCAACGTCCTGACTTTC.

This sequence joins TRBV7-9 and TRBJ1-1, with D tentatively TRBD1 (5 bases). Trimming took 1 base from V and 7 from J, leaving 7 bases between them. CDR1 SEHNR and CDR2 FQNEAQ come from the germline V gene (reference sequence). The CDR3 totals 12 residues. CDR3 DNA: TGTGCCAGCAGCTTAGGGGGGGTTGAAGCTTTCTTT. Translating it yields CASSLGGVEAFF.

The chain joins TRBV28 to TRBJ2-7; D remains unclear. Germline assignment: CDR1 MDHEN and CDR2 SYDVKM. The CDR3 is 11 residues long. Trimming cost V 8 bases and J 3 bases, with 8 bases left between them. The CDR3 loop is CASRNSYEQYF. The CDR3 nucleotides are TGTGCCAGCCGGAACAGCTACGAGCAGTACTTC.

This clone was detected once. This chain uses TRBV5-1 with TRBJ1-2, with 9 nucleotides matching TRBD1. Trimming cost V 4 bases and J 2 bases; bases outside gene matches: 3. This CDR3 spans 14 amino acids. Looked up from germline, CDR1 is SGHRS and CDR2 is YFSETQ. The DNA of the CDR3 is TGCGCCAGCAGCCAAGGACAGGGGAACTATGGCTACACCTTC. Protein sequence: CASSQGQGNYGYTF.

The chain uses TRBV21-1 and TRBJ2-1; the D call in the table, TRBD1, was not verified against the DNA. TRBV21-1 is described as a pseudogene. The CDR3 extends over 10 amino acids. CDR3 amino acids: CASKGAKQFF. CDR3 DNA sequence: TGTGCCAGCAAGGGGGCAAAGCAGTTCTTC.

The chain is built from TRBV28 and TRBJ2-7; 10 nucleotides align to TRBD1. V lost 5 bases to trimming and J lost 3 bases; unmatched junction nucleotides: 7. Germline V gives CDR1 MDHEN, CDR2 SYDVKM. The CDR3 contains 15 residues. The CDR3 spells CASSGGTGAIYEQYF. CDR3 sequence (DNA): TGTGCCAGCAGTGGGGGGACAGGGGCGATCTACGAGCAGTACTTC.

This clone has only one observation. V gene TRBV18 combines with J gene TRBJ2-7, with 9 bases aligning to TRBD2. V shed 0 bases and J 5 bases; nucleotides not matched to a gene: 11. Germline CDR1 reads KGHSH; CDR2 reads LQKENI. The CDR3 spans 17 residues. CDR3 sequence reads: CASSPPGLALALDEQYF. Here the CDR3 DNA reads TGTGCCAGCTCACCACCGGGACTAGCTTTGGCTTTGGACGAGCAGTACTTC.

The chain uses TRBV7-9 and TRBJ1-6; D not resolved. The CDR3 loop spans 15 amino acids. Germline V gene lookup returns CDR1 SEHNR and CDR2 FQNEAQ (reference sequence). The ends were cut back, 0 bases at V and 7 bases at J, with 10 bases in the middle. CDR3 protein: CASSLAGQVNSPLHF. DNA for the CDR3: TGTGCCAGCAGCTTAGCGGGCCAGGTGAATTCACCCCTCCACTTT.

The chain couples TRBV7-2 to TRBJ2-7, with a tentative D call TRBD1 (6 bases). Germline loops: CDR1 SGHTA, CDR2 FQGNSA. The V end was cut by 1 base, the J end by 6 bases, with 19 bases between. The CDR3 spans 16 residues. The CDR3 nucleotides read TGTGCCAGCAGCTTAGGATCCGCCAGGGGCACTTCCGAGCAGTACTTC. Translated, it gives CASSLGSARGTSEQYF.

This clone was found a few times. The chain recombines TRBV19 with TRBJ1-1; tentative D call: TRBD1 (6 bases). The V gene's germline CDR1 is LNHDA and CDR2 SQIVND (reference sequence). The V end was cut by 3 bases, the J end by 4 bases, with 15 bases between. The CDR3 totals 15 residues. CDR3 in DNA: TGTGCCAGTAGTATCCGACAGGCGGACTCCACTGAAGCTTTCTTT. Translating it yields CASSIRQADSTEAFF.

V and J are TRBV29-1 and TRBJ2-7; D call uncertain. The CDR3 covers 11 residues. Germline CDR1 is SQVTM and CDR2 is ANQGSEA. Trimming stripped 7 bases from V and 3 bases from J, with 10 bases between. This CDR3 reads CSAFTSYEQYF. In DNA, the CDR3 is TGCAGCGCCTTTACCAGCTACGAGCAGTACTTC.

The gene calls are TRBV23-1 and TRBJ2-1; 7 nucleotides match TRBD2. TRBV23-1 is flagged as an ORF with uncertain function. V was pared by 7 bases and J by 5 bases, with 14 bases of the junction left unmatched. This CDR3 region has 16 residues. The CDR3: CASTRRVSGVNNEQFF. The CDR3, as DNA: TGCGCCAGCACCCGGAGGGTGAGCGGGGTGAACAATGAGCAGTTCTTC.

The chain links TRBV4-3 to TRBJ1-4; 9 bases map to TRBD1. The V and J ends lost 4 bases and 7 bases, in that order; junction bases with no gene match: 10. The CDR3 runs to 16 residues. CDR1 is LGHNA, CDR2 YSLEER, per germline. CDR3 amino acids: CASSLTGTGRSEKLFF. DNA of the CDR3: TGCGCCAGCAGCCTTACGGGGACAGGGAGGAGTGAAAAACTGTTTTTT.

This chain joins TRBV20-1 and TRBJ2-7; no clear D. This CDR3 comprises 15 residues. Trimming cost V 3 bases and J 0 bases, with 15 bases left between them. The germline gives CDR1 DFQATT, CDR2 SNEGSKA (reference sequence). The CDR3 DNA reads TGCAGTGCTAGTTCTTCCCAGCACAGCTCCTACGAGCAGTACTTC. This translates into CSASSSQHSSYEQYF.